Listed here are 5 T cell receptor beta chains from one sample, sequenced in a study of T cell changes during pregnancy in multiple sclerosis. The data were produced by immunoSEQ multiplex PCR, yet TCRdb's version contains in-frame clones alone and is incomplete. This sample has 55,000 to 65,000 clones, with roughly 89% found just once. The starting material was peripheral blood, obtained in the second trimester of pregnancy. Receptors were obtained from a female donor with multiple sclerosis, enrolled in a pregnancy study.

The J gene is TRBJ2-2, the V gene TRBV11-1; 8 bases are a match to TRBD2. CDR1 SGHAT and CDR2 FQDESV come from the germline V gene (reference sequence). V gave up 3 bases and J gave up 0 bases; unmatched junction bases: 3. The CDR3 spans 16 residues. CDR3 sequence: CASSFPGLANTGELFF. For the CDR3, the DNA is TGTGCCAGCAGCTTTCCGGGACTAGCGAACACCGGGGAGCTGTTTTTT.

This clone was counted a few times. The rearrangement joins TRBV2 to TRBJ1-2; D uncertain. Germline lookup yields CDR1 SNHLY and CDR2 FYNNEI. There are 14 residues in the CDR3. The V gene lost 2 bases and the J gene lost 4 bases, with 11 bases spanning the gap. For the CDR3, the DNA is TGTGCCAGCAGTGAACAGGTTGGGCCCTATGGCTACACCTTC. Encoded protein: CASSEQVGPYGYTF.

The table lists this clone with a count of one. This chain links TRBV6-4 with TRBJ2-3; TRBD2 aligns across 8 bases. This CDR3 is 14 amino acids long. CDR1 and CDR2 (germline): MRHNA, SNTAGT. J lost 0 bases, V lost 4 bases, and 0 bases had no gene match. In DNA form, the CDR3 reads TGTGCCAGCAGTGCGGGAGGGAGCACAGATACGCAGTATTTT. Residues: CASSAGGSTDTQYF.

The chain has TRBV11-2 and TRBJ2-7; 13 positions match TRBD2. With 1 base clipped from V and 3 bases from J, the junction kept 6 bases outside the gene matches. The CDR3 length is 17 residues. Germline lookup yields CDR1 SGHAT and CDR2 FQNNGV. The CDR3, as DNA: TGTGCCAGCAGCTTAGTCCCCAGACTAGCGGGAGGCTACGAGCAGTACTTC. This translates into CASSLVPRLAGGYEQYF.

The chain uses TRBV28 and TRBJ2-5, with 7 positions matching TRBD2. The CDR3 loop spans 16 amino acids. The ends lost 4 bases at V and 4 bases at J; junction bases unmatched: 12. CDR1 is MDHEN, CDR2 SYDVKM, per germline. CDR3 nucleotide sequence: TGTGCCAGCAGTTCCCTCCTTGGACTAGGAGCAGAGACCCAGTACTTC. Protein sequence: CASSSLLGLGAETQYF.